A single sample is the source of the 3 T cell receptor beta chains below, sequenced in a study of shared clonotypes between healthy human individuals. Assay: immunoSEQ multiplex PCR; the TCRdb copy retains only in-frame clones and omits some. The sample shows around 2,000,000 clones, about 95% of them seen only once. The naive CD8 fraction comprised CD45RO-negative cells positively selected for CCR7 and excluded terminally differentiated effector memory CD45RA+ cells. Sequencing was performed on naive CD8+ T cells sorted from blood. These receptors were obtained from a young man in good health.

This CDR3 is CASSNRDGQGLYEQYF. The CDR3, as DNA: TGTGCCAGCAGCAATCGGGACGGACAGGGACTTTACGAGCAGTACTTC. The V gene is TRBV7-9, the J gene TRBJ2-7; 8 bases match TRBD1. The CDR3 totals 16 residues. Germline trimming cut 5 bases from V and 4 bases from J; bases unmatched to any gene: 13. Per germline, CDR1 SEHNR and CDR2 FQNEAQ (reference sequence).

This chain joins TRBV27 and TRBJ1-1; D unclear. V lost 5 bases and J 0 bases, leaving 16 bases between the germline ends. This CDR3 has 16 residues. Germline V lookup: CDR1 MNHEY, CDR2 SMNVEV (reference sequence). CDR3 protein: CASSGRPMGMNTEAFF. CDR3 nucleotide sequence: TGTGCCAGCAGTGGAAGGCCCATGGGAATGAACACTGAAGCTTTCTTT.

This clone was observed once. V gene TRBV27 combines with J gene TRBJ2-7, with 9 nucleotides matching TRBD1. This CDR3 region has 14 residues. Germline CDR1 reads MNHEY; CDR2 reads SMNVEV (reference sequence). The V gene end was trimmed by 5 bases and the J gene end by 3 bases; junction bases not matched to a gene: 5. Here the CDR3 DNA reads TGTGCCAGCAGTGTCTTGGACAGGGGCTACGAGCAGTACTTC. Amino acids: CASSVLDRGYEQYF.